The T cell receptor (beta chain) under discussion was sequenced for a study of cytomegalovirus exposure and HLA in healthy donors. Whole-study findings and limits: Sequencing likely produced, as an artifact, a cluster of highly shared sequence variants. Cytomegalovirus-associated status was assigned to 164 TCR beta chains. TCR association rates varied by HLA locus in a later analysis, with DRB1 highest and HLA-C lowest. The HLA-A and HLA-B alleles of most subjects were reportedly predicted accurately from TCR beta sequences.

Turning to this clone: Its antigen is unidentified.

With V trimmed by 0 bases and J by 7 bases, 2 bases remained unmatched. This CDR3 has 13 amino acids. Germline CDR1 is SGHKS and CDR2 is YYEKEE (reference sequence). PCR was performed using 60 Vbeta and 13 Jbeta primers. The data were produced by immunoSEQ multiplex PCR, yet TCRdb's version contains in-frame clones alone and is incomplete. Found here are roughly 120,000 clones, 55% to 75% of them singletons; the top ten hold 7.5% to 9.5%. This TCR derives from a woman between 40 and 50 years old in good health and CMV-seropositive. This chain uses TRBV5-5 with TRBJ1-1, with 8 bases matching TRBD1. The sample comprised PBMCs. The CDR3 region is CASSLGQGIEAFF. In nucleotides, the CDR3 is TGTGCCAGCAGCTTGGGACAGGGGATTGAAGCTTTCTTT.